This T cell receptor beta chain was identified during a study of cytomegalovirus exposure and HLA in healthy donors (dated by TCRdb to the late 2010s). As for the study more broadly: An earlier analysis of approximately 590 of the donors reported 276 Gb of sequence data and 100 million to 130 million unique TCR beta sequences from 150 million to 200 million T cells. Across 300 to 500 genotyped donors of the cohort, an average of roughly 230,000 unique TCR beta nucleotide sequences per donor were sequenced, and approximately 19% of those sequences were non-productive. High-throughput TCR immunosequencing, statistical association of individual TCRs with disease status, and machine learning were combined to predict cytomegalovirus infection status. Both class I and class II loci were covered by HLA typing, at four-digit resolution. Donor age, sex, ethnicity and CMV serostatus were compiled together with the repertoire data. The study aimed to test whether cataloging public T cell receptors could reveal signatures of past pathogen exposure. The number of typed donors differed by locus: roughly 629-640 for A, B, C, DRB1 and DQB1; 500 to 550 for DQA1; 600 to 610 for DPA1; and roughly 490 for DPB1. Approximately 300 gigabases of sequencing data and tens of millions of unique TCR sequences made up an early release that covered some 640 HLA-typed donors. Because of strong linkage in the cohort, roughly five DR-DQ haplotypes were treated as single units for association and clustering. The T cell repertoires of 666 subjects were profiled by immunosequencing and related to cytomegalovirus serostatus. Every discovery cohort repertoire had been produced on one sequencing platform. An earlier analysis of 500 to 750 of the donors applied high-throughput TCR beta sequencing to assess whether each TCR beta V gene segment acted as functional or pseudogenic. A separate validation cohort of roughly 130 different subjects was used in addition to the approximately 700-subject first cohort. Rather than using new phenotypic data, the later analysis identified candidate immune exposures from TCR beta sequences and from how often those sequences occurred across donors. A later analysis re-analyzed previously published TCR beta repertoires from approximately 670 donors and added high-resolution HLA genotyping to study TCR occurrence patterns. The genetic ancestry cluster associated with self-reported Caucasian donors included over 65% of the 398 genotyped donors. Genome-wide SNP genotypes for about three fifths of the roughly 670 donors were used in a later genetic analysis, which treated that subset as a discovery cohort.

Beyond this particular receptor, the publication reports: In a later analysis, TCR association rates were found to vary across HLA loci, with the most associated TCRs seen for DRB1 alleles and the fewest for HLA-C alleles. In vitro tests confirmed that a few of the cytomegalovirus-associated TCR beta chains recognize cytomegalovirus antigens. In both the original and validation cohorts, the classifier was reported to diagnose cytomegalovirus status with high specificity and sensitivity. A later genetic analysis associated a missense DCLRE1C variant with V-gene and J-gene trimming of TCR beta chains, and an independent cohort replicated the association. In a later analysis, 15,000 to 20,000 TCR beta sequences were associated with specific HLA alleles at a false discovery rate of 0.05. Presence/absence analyses assumed roughly uniform sequencing depth across donors, an assumption that may not hold. Correlated functional status among segregating V segments might be attributable to linkage disequilibrium, but an unknown experimental factor could not be ruled out. Because HLA typing was unavailable for some donors at each locus, only the typed subset was used in association tests. Compared with equally common non-associated chains, HLA-associated TCR beta chains in a later analysis were more clonally expanded and had lower generation probabilities. In a later analysis, most CMV-associated TCR beta chains were found to appear HLA-restricted, with HLA associations seemingly driven largely by CMV exposure. A cluster of highly shared sequence variants was judged likely to be a technical artifact of the sequencing pipeline. Broadly in line with IMGT annotations, most TCR beta V segments showed up in productive rearrangements about 87% or about 30% of the time in an earlier analysis of some 590 of the donors. Because counts were too low, seventeen rarely observed V segments, including chromosome 9 orphons, were excluded from the earlier analysis of around 640 of the donors. Immune exposure information for the cohort was limited to CMV serostatus. Compared with the 666-donor mean, donors in an Asian-associated ancestry cluster had fewer N-insertions in productive TCRs, according to a later genetic analysis. Most TCR sequences were observed very rarely across donors, whereas some public TCRs were present in many individuals. A further reported finding was that TCR beta sequences accurately predicted the HLA-A and HLA-B alleles for most subjects in the first cohort. In the study, some 160 TCR beta chains were listed as associated with cytomegalovirus. Assigning TCR associations to individual alleles was difficult when HLA alleles, especially DR and DQ, strongly co-occurred. A later analysis reported that several top co-occurrence clusters appeared linked to parvovirus B19, influenza, CMV and Epstein-Barr virus. In this cohort, only TCR beta chains were sequenced, and detectable features were limited by the absence of alpha or paired-chain data. It was suggested by the authors that the approach could potentially be generalized to other disease states and immunological phenotypes.

On this clone itself: Its antigen is still unknown. One base away there is no much larger clone; base qualities are not given.

The cohort was made up of hundreds of healthy bone marrow donors. All cohort members were sampled while nominally healthy, although unrecorded immune exposures were likely present. The donor was CMV seronegative and belonged to the group of 350 or so seronegative cohort members. Each donor provided a peripheral blood sample, and peripheral blood mononuclear cells were used for TCR beta sequencing. The Qiagen DNeasy Blood Extraction Kit was used to extract genomic DNA from the blood cell samples. Library construction relied on the immunoSEQ multiplex PCR assay. A mixture of 60 forward primers for TCR Vbeta segments and 13 reverse primers for TCR Jbeta segments was used in the multiplex PCR. The CDR3 region of rearranged TCR beta genes was amplified from genomic DNA by a multiplex PCR assay. The amplified TCR beta libraries were sequenced on the Illumina HiSeq System as 87-base-pair reads. Regarding the original processing steps: In a later analysis, roughly 80 million unique TCR beta chains were counted across the 650 to 750 repertoires, and roughly 11 million of these chains were shared by at least two donors. To remove PCR and sequencing errors, raw reads were error-corrected and collapsed into unique sequences using a nearest-neighbor algorithm that merged closely related sequences. CDR3 sequences were aligned to IMGT reference sequences to assign V, D and J gene segments. For a sequence to be retained, a match of at least six nucleotides was required to both a V gene segment and a J gene segment. A rearrangement was called productive if the CDR3 had no stop codons and remained in frame with V and J, and every other rearrangement was called non-productive. Following IMGT convention, CDR3 was defined as the stretch from the second conserved V-encoded cysteine to the conserved J-encoded phenylalanine. The earlier analysis of about 590 of the donors excluded sequences that lacked an unambiguous match to a single V gene segment. An earlier analysis of fewer than 650 of the donors classified V segments as functional when productive rearrangements were above 56.7% and as segregating when the standard deviation between donors was above 5%. A statistical classification framework was built for diagnosing cytomegalovirus status from the catalog of TCR beta chain sequences. In a later analysis, V and J genes were assigned by comparing TCR nucleotide sequences against IMGT/GENE-DB human TR gene sequences. Using the TCRdist pipeline, a later analysis assigned CDR3 sequences along with most-parsimonious VDJ recombination scenarios. In a later analysis, every TCR beta chain was defined by the combination of its CDR3 amino acid sequence and its V-gene family, and reads without a unique V-gene family were dropped. In a later analysis, 450 to 600 highly shared, low-generation-probability nucleotide sequences were removed to address suspected cross-contamination and a sequencing artifact. A later analysis calculated a clonal expansion index for each public chain from normalized within-repertoire ranks of inferred template counts. Generation probabilities in a later analysis came from a VDJ recombination model fitted to out-of-frame rearrangements, and those results were checked against IGoR. In a later analysis, hypergeometric tests were used to score TCR-TCR, TCR-HLA and TCR-CMV co-occurrence, with a repertoire-size bias correction applied to TCR pairs. A later analysis estimated false discovery rates by permuting HLA or CMV assignments 20 times. In a later analysis, co-occurring TCRs were grouped using DBSCAN, and TCRdist sequence similarity was added for clustering within HLA-allele-positive subsets. Co-occurrence clustering excluded repertoires with fewer than 30,000 or more than 120,000 public chains, plus five with anomalous nucleotide sharing. In its TCRdb copy, this immuneACCESS table keeps in-frame sequences only and misses some clones. Where compared with another copy, unresolved V genes explain less than half of these, and the others have no known cause. D and trimming come from the DNA, and the V and J calls and clone size come from that table. The sample has under 200,000 clones on record, 70% to 90% of them singletons. In total, the top ten clones hold 1.5% to 2% of the sample.

The TCR sequence derives from a woman under 30 in good health and CMV-seronegative. Sequences were obtained from PBMCs.

The CDR3 sequence is CASSPDGGTYGYTF. The DNA sequence is given as TGTGCCAGCAGCCCGGACGGGGGGACCTATGGCTACACCTTC. The rearrangement joined TRBV7-6 to TRBJ1-2; TRBD1 is perhaps the D gene, given 5 matching bases. The junction carries 14 bases between V and J, which are trimmed by 5 bases and 4 bases respectively. For CDR1 and CDR2, the germline V gene lists SGHVS and FNYEAQ. Measured from the cysteine to the phenylalanine, the CDR3 is 14 residues long. CDR3 DNA only is kept here, 42 bases in frame from base 1.